Below, one T cell receptor beta chain is given with its context. Antigen: not known. Germline V gene data show CDR1 as LGHNA and CDR2 as YNFKEQ. The CDR3 contains 15 residues. V gave up 5 bases and J gave up 0 bases; unmatched junction bases: 4. TCR beta CDR3 region amplification was performed from RNA transcripts. First-round RT-PCR targeting the TCR CDR3 was performed with the HTBI primer set. MiXCR, applied by TCRdb to the multiplex PCR reads, yields one record per CDR3 protein. The sample records 350,000 to 400,000 distinct CDR3 sequences, around 20% being singletons. This entry is derived from a study of T cells in Graves' hyperthyroidism and ophthalmopathy. Whole-study context: Initial diagnosis, before any treatment, was when peripheral blood was collected. Findings and caveats of the study: Ophthalmopathy was distinguished from stable hyperthyroidism by 13 V-J signatures. Blood samples included most of the expanded thyroid clonotypes exceeding 0.001.

Clinical symptoms, serum thyroxine and TRAb, thyroid ultrasound and orbital computed tomography together formed the diagnostic basis. This clonotype was obtained from a man between 18 and 29 years old with Graves' ophthalmopathy. The V call is TRBV4-2, the J call TRBJ1-3; 7 bases fit TRBD1. The specimen sequenced was blood. CDR3 nucleotide sequence: TGTGCCAGCAGCGGGACAGCCCTCTCTGGAAACACCATATATTTT. Its protein product is CASSGTALSGNTIYF.